Below, 8 T cell receptor beta chains from the same sample are listed, as sequenced in a study of T cell responses to AZD1222 COVID-19 vaccine. Method: immunoSEQ multiplex PCR; TCRdb's copy keeps in-frame clones and lacks some. The table records 150,000 to 200,000 clones, roughly nine tenths of them present only once. Sequences were derived from peripheral blood, sampled 28 days after the second AZD1222 dose. These receptors all come from an adult who received the AZD1222 COVID-19 vaccine.

This rearrangement joins TRBV14 to TRBJ2-3, with 7 nucleotides matching TRBD2. Losses at the gene ends were 4 bases for V and 1 base for J; bases not matched to a gene: 5. The CDR3 consists of 15 residues. The germline V gene encodes CDR1 SGHDN and CDR2 FVKESK. CDR3 sequence reads: CASSLLRGGTDTQYF. The CDR3 coding sequence is TGTGCCAGCAGCCTCCTCCGGGGGGGCACAGATACGCAGTATTTT.

The chain carries TRBV10-3 and TRBJ2-3, with TRBD2 matching over 8 bases. Germline-derived CDR1 and CDR2 are ENHRY and SYGVKD. The CDR3 extends over 17 amino acids. The V segment lost 2 bases and the J segment 0 bases; nucleotides outside the gene matches: 7. The CDR3 bases are TGTGCCATCAGTGAGCACTTAGCGGGAACTAGCACAGATACGCAGTATTTT. This gives the protein CAISEHLAGTSTDTQYF.

The rearrangement uses TRBV6-5 and TRBJ1-5; no definite D call. The germline V and J ends were trimmed by 4 bases and 4 bases, with 14 bases remaining between them. The CDR3 has 15 residues. CDR1 and CDR2 (germline): MNHEY, SVGAGI. The DNA for the CDR3 is TGTGCCAGCAGTTTCGGCAGGAAAAGGAATCAGCCCCAGCATTTT. Translated, it gives CASSFGRKRNQPQHF.

The chain recombines TRBV2 with TRBJ1-1; the D is unclear. Trimming shortened V by 11 bases and J by 4 bases, and 17 bases separated the two germline ends. Germline loops: CDR1 SNHLY, CDR2 FYNNEI. CDR3 length: 13 amino acids. The chain's CDR3 is CAGKRGRATEAFF. In nucleotides, the CDR3 is TGTGCCGGCAAAAGAGGGCGGGCCACTGAAGCTTTCTTT.

The rearrangement links TRBV5-5 to TRBJ2-7, with a tentative D call TRBD2 (7 bases). Trimming stripped 7 bases from V and 4 bases from J, with 21 bases between. Germline CDR1 SGHKS, CDR2 YYEKEE (reference sequence). This CDR3 has 15 amino acids. The CDR3 sequence: CASASGTLSGYEQYF. CDR3 bases: TGTGCCAGCGCCTCCGGGACACTTAGCGGGTACGAGCAGTACTTC.

The chain is built from TRBV6-5 and TRBJ1-1, with D unresolved. Trimming shortened V by 2 bases and J by 11 bases, and 15 bases separated the two germline ends. The CDR3 contains 13 residues. Per the germline V gene, CDR1 is MNHEY and CDR2 is SVGAGI. CDR3 sequence (DNA): TGTGCCAGCAGTTACCCGACGGGAGGGATCGCTTTCTTT. It specifies CASSYPTGGIAFF.

CDR3 protein: CASSTLHEQYF. CDR3 coding DNA: TGTGCCAGCAGTACCCTCCACGAGCAGTACTTC. This chain uses TRBV25-1 with TRBJ2-7; no firm D call. With 5 bases removed from V and 5 bases from J, the gap between germline ends came to 7 bases. The CDR3 covers 11 residues. Per germline, CDR1 MGHDK and CDR2 SYGVNS.

The chain couples TRBV19 to TRBJ2-5, with 9 bases fitting TRBD2. The CDR3 totals 15 residues. The V segment lost 3 bases and the J segment 5 bases; nucleotides outside the gene matches: 7. CDR1 LNHDA and CDR2 SQIVND come from the germline V gene (reference sequence). CDR3 in amino acids: CASSMGLAGMETQYF. The CDR3 DNA reads as TGTGCCAGTAGTATGGGGCTAGCGGGGATGGAGACCCAGTACTTC.